This TCR beta chain was retrieved from a study of cytomegalovirus exposure and HLA in healthy donors. Points on this clone: Sequence at one end of the junction differs from germline and may be a read error.

The CDR3 runs 12 residues. In germline, CDR1 is SGHTA, CDR2 FQGNSA. Vbeta (60) and Jbeta (13) primers were used in the PCR. Sequencing was performed with immunoSEQ multiplex PCR; in TCRdb, only in-frame clones are kept and a portion is missing. The sample lists fewer than 150,000 clones; 82% were seen once. The source material was PBMCs. This TCR was sampled from a woman between 18 and 29 years old in good health and CMV-seronegative. The rearrangement links TRBV7-2 to TRBJ1-1; D perhaps matches TRBD1 (6 bases). CDR3 sequence: CASSSTGGHLLF. In DNA form, the CDR3 reads TGTGCCAGCAGCTCCACGGGGGGACATCTCCTTTTT.